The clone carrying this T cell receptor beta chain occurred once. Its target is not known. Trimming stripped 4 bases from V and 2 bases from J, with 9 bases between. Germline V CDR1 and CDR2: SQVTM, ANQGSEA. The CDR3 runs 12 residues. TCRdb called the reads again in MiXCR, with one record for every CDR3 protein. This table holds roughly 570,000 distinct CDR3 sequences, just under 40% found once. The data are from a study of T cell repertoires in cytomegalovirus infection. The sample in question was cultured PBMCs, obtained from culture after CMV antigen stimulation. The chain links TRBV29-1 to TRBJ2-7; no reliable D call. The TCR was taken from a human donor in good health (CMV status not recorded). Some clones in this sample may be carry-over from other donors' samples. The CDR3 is CSVVGETYEQYF. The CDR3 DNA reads TGCAGCGTTGTGGGCGAGACCTACGAGCAGTACTTC.